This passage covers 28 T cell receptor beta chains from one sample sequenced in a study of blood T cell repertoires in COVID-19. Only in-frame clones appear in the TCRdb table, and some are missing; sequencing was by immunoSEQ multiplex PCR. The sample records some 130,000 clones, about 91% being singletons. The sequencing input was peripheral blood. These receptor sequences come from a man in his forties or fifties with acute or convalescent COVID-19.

The CDR3 sequence: CASSPKTALGTDTQYF. CDR3 DNA: TGCGCCAGCAGCCCGAAGACAGCCCTCGGCACAGATACGCAGTATTTT. This chain connects TRBV5-1 to TRBJ2-3; perhaps TRBD1 as D (5 bases). Germline CDR1 and CDR2: SGHRS and YFSETQ. CDR3 size: 16 residues. Trimming cost V 4 bases and J 1 base, with 16 bases left between them.

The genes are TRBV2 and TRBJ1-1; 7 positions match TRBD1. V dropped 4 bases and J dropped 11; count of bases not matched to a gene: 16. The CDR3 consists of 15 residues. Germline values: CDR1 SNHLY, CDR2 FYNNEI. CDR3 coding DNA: TGTGCCAGCAGTGGGTTAGGGGGCGCTATATCCGCGGCTTTCTTT. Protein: CASSGLGGAISAAFF.

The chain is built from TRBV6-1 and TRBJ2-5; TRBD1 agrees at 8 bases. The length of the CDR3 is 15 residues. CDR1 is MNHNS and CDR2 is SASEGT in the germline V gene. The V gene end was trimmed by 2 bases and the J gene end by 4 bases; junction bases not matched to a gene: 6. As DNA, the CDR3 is TGTGCCAGCAGTGAAATCGCAGGGGGCGCAGAGACCCAGTACTTC. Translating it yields CASSEIAGGAETQYF.

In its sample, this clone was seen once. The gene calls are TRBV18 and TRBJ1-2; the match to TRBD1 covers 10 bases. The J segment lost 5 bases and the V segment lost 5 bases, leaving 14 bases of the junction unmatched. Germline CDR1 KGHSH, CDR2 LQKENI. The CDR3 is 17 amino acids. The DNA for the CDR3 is TGTGCCAGCTCAACCCGGGACAGGGGCCGTGGAGGGTATGGCTACACCTTC. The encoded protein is CASSTRDRGRGGYGYTF. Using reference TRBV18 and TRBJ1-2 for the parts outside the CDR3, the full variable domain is NAGVMQNPRHLVRRRGQEARLRCSPMKGHSHVYWYRQLPEEGLKFMVYLQKENIIDESGMPKERFSAEFPKEGPSILRIQQVVRGDSAAYFCASSTRDRGRGGYGYTFGSGTRLTVV.

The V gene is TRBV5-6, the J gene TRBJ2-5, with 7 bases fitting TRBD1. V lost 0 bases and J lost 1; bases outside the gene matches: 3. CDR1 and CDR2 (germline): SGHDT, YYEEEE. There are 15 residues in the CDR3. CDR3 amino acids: CASSLDTGAQETQYF. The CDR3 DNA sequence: TGTGCCAGCAGCTTGGATACAGGGGCCCAAGAGACCCAGTACTTC.

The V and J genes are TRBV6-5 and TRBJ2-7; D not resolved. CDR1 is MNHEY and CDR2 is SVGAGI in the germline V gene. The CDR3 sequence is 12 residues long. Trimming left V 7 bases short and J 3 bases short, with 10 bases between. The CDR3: CASTRHIYEQYF. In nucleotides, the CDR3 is TGTGCCAGCACTCGACATATCTACGAGCAGTACTTC.

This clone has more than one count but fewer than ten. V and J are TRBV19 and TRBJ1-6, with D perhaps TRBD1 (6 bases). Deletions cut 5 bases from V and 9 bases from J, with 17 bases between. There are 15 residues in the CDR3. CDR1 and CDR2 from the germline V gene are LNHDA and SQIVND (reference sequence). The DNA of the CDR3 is TGTGCCAGTAGTCTGGAGACCAGGGGTGGTTCACCCCTCCACTTT. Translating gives CASSLETRGGSPLHF.

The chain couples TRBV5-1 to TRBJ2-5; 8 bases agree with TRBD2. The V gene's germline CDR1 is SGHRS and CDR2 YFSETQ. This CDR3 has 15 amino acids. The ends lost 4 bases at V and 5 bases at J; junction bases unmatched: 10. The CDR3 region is CASSPGTSLRETQYF. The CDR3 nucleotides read TGCGCCAGCAGCCCAGGGACTAGTCTGCGGGAGACCCAGTACTTC.

The CDR3 nucleotides are TGCGCCAGCAGCCCGGGACAGGGTTTCTCCTACGAGCAGTACTTC. It encodes CASSPGQGFSYEQYF. The chain has TRBV5-1 and TRBJ2-7; 9 bases line up with TRBD1. Per the germline V gene, CDR1 is SGHRS and CDR2 is YFSETQ. CDR3 length equals 15 residues. J gave up 0 bases and V 4 bases, and 5 bases lay outside the gene matches.

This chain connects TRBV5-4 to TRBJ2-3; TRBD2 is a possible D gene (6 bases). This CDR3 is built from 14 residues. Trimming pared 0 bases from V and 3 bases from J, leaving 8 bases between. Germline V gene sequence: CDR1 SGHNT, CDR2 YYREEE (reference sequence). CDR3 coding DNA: TGTGCCAGCAGCTTGGGACTAGGGACAGATACGCAGTATTTT. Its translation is CASSLGLGTDTQYF.

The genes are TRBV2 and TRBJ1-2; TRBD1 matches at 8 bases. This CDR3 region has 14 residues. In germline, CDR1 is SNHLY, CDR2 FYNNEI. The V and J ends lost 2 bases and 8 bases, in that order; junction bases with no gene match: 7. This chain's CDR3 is CASSELQGAKGYTF. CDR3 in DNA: TGTGCCAGCAGTGAACTCCAGGGGGCAAAGGGCTACACCTTC.

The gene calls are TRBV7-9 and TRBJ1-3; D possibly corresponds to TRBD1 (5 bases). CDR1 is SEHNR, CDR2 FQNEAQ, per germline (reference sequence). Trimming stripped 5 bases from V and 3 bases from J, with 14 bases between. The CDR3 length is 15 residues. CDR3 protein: CASSQEAGRGNTIYF. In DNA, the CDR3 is TGTGCCAGCAGCCAAGAGGCAGGGCGTGGAAACACCATATATTTT. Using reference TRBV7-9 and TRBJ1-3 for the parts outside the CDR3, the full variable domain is DTGVSQNPRHKITKRGQNVTFRCDPISEHNRLYWYRQTLGQGPEFLTYFQNEAQLEKSRLLSDRFSAERPKGSFSTLEIQRTEQGDSAMYLCASSQEAGRGNTIYFGEGSWLTVV.

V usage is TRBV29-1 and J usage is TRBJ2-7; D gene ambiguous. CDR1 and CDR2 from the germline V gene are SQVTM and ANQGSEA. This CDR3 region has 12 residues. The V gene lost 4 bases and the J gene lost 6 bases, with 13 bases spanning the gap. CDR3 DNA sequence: TGCAGCGTTGTAAAGGCCGGGTTCGAGCAGTACTTC. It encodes CSVVKAGFEQYF.

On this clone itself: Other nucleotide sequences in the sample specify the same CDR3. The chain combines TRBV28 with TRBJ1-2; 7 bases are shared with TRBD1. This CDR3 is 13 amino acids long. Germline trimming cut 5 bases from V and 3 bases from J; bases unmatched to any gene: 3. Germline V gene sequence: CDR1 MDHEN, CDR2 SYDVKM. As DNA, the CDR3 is TGTGCCAGCAGTCCCGGACAGGACTATGGCTACACCTTC. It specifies CASSPGQDYGYTF.

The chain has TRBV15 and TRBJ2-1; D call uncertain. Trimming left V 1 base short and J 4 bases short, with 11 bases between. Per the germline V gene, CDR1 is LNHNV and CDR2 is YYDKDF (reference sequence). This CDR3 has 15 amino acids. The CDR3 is CATSRVNRGYNEQFF. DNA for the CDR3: TGTGCCACCAGCAGAGTCAATAGAGGTTACAATGAGCAGTTCTTC.

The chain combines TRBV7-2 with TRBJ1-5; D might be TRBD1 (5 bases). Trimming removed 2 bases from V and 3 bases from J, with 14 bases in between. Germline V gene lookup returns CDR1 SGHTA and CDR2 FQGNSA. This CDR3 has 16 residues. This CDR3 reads CASSLRAGLLNQPQHF. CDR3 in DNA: TGTGCCAGCAGCTTACGGGCAGGGCTCCTCAATCAGCCCCAGCATTTT.

The CDR3, as DNA: TGTGCCAGCAGCTTTTCCCCCAGAACCGGGGAGCTGTTTTTT. It codes for CASSFSPRTGELFF. V and J are TRBV5-4 and TRBJ2-2; D not resolved. Germline V gene data show CDR1 as SGHNT and CDR2 as YYREEE (reference sequence). With 2 bases removed from V and 5 bases from J, the gap between germline ends came to 10 bases. This CDR3 is built from 14 residues.

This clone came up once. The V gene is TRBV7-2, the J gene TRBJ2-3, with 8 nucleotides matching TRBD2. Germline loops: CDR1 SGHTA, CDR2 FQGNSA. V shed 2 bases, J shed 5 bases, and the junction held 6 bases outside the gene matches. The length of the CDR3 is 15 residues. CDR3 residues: CASSLNTAGGDTQYF. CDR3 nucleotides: TGTGCCAGCAGCTTAAACACGGCGGGAGGAGATACGCAGTATTTT.

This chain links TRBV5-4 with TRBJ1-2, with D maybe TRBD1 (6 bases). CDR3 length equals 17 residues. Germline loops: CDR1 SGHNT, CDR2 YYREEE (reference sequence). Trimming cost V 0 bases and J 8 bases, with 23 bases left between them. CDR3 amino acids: CASSLGAGEGSLGGYTF. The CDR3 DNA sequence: TGTGCCAGCAGCTTGGGGGCAGGGGAGGGGTCCCTTGGAGGCTACACCTTC.

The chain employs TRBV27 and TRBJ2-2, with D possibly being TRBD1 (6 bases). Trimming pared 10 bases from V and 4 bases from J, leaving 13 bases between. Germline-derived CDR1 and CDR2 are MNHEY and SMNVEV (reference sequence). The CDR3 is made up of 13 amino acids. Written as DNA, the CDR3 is TGTGCCACCGGACAGCCACGCACCGGGGAGCTGTTTTTT. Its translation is CATGQPRTGELFF.

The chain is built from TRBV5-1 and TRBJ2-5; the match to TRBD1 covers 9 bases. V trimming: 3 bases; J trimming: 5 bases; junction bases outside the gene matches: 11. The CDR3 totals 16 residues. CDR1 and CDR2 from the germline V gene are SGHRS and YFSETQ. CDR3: CASSSLSGQGYETQYF. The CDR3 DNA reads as TGCGCCAGCAGCTCGCTGTCGGGACAGGGATATGAGACCCAGTACTTC.

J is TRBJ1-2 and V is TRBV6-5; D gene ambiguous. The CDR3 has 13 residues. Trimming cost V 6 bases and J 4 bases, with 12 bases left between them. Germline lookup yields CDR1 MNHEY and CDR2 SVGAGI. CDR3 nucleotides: TGTGCCAGCAGCAACGCCGAGCCCTATGGCTACACCTTC. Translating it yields CASSNAEPYGYTF.

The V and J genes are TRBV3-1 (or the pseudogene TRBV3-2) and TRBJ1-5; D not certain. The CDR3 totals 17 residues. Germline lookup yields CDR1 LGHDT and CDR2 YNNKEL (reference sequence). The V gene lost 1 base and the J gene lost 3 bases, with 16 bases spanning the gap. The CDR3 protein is CASSQGRSTLNNQPQHF. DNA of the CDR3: TGTGCCAGCAGCCAAGGTCGAAGCACTCTTAACAATCAGCCCCAGCATTTT.

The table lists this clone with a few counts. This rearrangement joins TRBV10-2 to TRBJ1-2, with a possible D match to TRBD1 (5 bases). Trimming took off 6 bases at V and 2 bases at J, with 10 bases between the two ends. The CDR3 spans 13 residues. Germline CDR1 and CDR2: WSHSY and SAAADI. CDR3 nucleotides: TGCGCCAGCAGGCCGGGGGGGAACTATGGCTACACCTTC. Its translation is CASRPGGNYGYTF.

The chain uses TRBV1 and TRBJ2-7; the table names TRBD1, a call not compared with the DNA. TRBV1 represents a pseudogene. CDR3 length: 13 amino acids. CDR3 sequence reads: CTSSQESRGEQYF. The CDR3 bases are TGCACCAGCAGCCAAGAGTCAAGGGGCGAGCAGTACTTC.

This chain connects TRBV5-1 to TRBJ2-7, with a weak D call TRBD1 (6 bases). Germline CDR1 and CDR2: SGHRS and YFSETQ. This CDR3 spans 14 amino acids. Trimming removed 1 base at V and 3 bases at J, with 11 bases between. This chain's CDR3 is CASSLPGHIYEQYF. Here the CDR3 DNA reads TGCGCCAGCAGCTTGCCGGGACACATCTACGAGCAGTACTTC.

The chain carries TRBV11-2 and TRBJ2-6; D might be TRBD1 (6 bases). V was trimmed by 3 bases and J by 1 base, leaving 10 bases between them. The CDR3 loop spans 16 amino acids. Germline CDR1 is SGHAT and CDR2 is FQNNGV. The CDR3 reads CASSLATGSGANVLTF. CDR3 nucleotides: TGTGCCAGCAGCTTGGCTACAGGGTCTGGGGCCAACGTCCTGACTTTC. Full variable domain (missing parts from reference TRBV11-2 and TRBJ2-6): EAGVAQSPRYKIIEKRQSVAFWCNPISGHATLYWYQQILGQGPKLLIQFQNNGVVDDSQLPKDRFSAERLKGVDSTLKIQPAKLEDSAVYLCASSLATGSGANVLTFGAGSRLTVL.

CDR3 sequence: CASSPTDSHSGNTIYF. Here the CDR3 DNA reads TGCGCCAGCAGCCCGACGGACAGTCACTCTGGAAACACCATATATTTT. The gene calls are TRBV5-1 and TRBJ1-3; possible D gene TRBD1, 6 bases. This CDR3 region has 16 residues. Germline V gene data show CDR1 as SGHRS and CDR2 as YFSETQ. V gave up 4 bases and J gave up 0 bases, with 14 bases separating them.